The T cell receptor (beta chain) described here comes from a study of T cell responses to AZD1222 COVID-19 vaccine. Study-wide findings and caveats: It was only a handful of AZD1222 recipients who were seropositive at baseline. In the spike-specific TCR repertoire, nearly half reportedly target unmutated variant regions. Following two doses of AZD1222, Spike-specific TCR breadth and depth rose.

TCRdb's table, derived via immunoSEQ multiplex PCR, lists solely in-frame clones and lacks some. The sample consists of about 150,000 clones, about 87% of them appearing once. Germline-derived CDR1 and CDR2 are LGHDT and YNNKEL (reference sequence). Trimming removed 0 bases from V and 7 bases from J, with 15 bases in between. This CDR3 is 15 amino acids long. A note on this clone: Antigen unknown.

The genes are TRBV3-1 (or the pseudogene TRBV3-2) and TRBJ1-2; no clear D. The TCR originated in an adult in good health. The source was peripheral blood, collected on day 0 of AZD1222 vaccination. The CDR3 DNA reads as TGTGCCAGCAGCCAAGATTTGTCCTCTCTTCGTGGCTACACCTTC. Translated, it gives CASSQDLSSLRGYTF.